These T cell receptor beta chains were read from a single sample in a study of T cell changes during pregnancy in multiple sclerosis. Profiling relied on immunoSEQ multiplex PCR, and the TCRdb table lists in-frame clones only, not all of them. The sample has some 120,000 clones, about 90% seen once. The sample was peripheral blood, taken in the third trimester of pregnancy. The source is a female donor with multiple sclerosis, enrolled in a pregnancy study. Each CDR3 is given with its conserved first and last residue. The D gene is left open where the match is weak. Part of the rows lack a size; the others show once, few, many or a class for expanded clones.

j_call,d_call,clone_size,cdr3_length,v_call,cdr3_aa,cdr3_nt
TRBJ2-5,TRBD2,NA,15,TRBV5-6,CASSFGTSGQETQYF,TGTGCCAGCAGCTTCGGGACTAGCGGACAAGAGACCCAGTACTTC
TRBJ2-7,NA,NA,11,TRBV20-1,CSASGNDEQYF,TGCAGTGCTAGCGGGAATGACGAGCAGTACTTC
TRBJ2-7,NA,once,14,TRBV11-2,CASSLDRVGYEQYF,TGTGCCAGCAGCTTAGACAGGGTGGGCTACGAGCAGTACTTC
TRBJ1-1,NA,few,12,TRBV10-2,CASLQGNTEAFF,TGCGCCAGTTTACAGGGGAACACTGAAGCTTTCTTT
TRBJ1-1,TRBD1,NA,14,TRBV6-1,CACNNRGLGTEAFF,TGTGCCTGCAATAACAGGGGGCTGGGGACTGAAGCTTTCTTT
TRBJ1-3,NA,NA,15,TRBV18,CASFAGQRSGNTIYF,TGTGCCAGCTTCGCAGGACAACGCTCTGGAAACACCATATATTTT
TRBJ1-2,NA,NA,14,TRBV5-5,CASSLAYAGGGYTF,TGTGCCAGCAGCTTGGCCTATGCAGGAGGAGGCTACACCTTC
TRBJ1-1,NA,NA,15,TRBV27,CASLPPPGGRPEAFF,TGTGCCAGCCTGCCTCCCCCCGGCGGTCGACCTGAAGCTTTCTTT
TRBJ1-2,NA,NA,12,TRBV29-1,CSVQGYSDGYTF,TGCAGCGTTCAGGGATACAGCGATGGCTACACCTTC
TRBJ1-2,NA,NA,14,TRBV6-5,CASSYSSRVYGYTF,TGTGCCAGCAGTTACTCGTCCAGGGTCTATGGCTACACCTTC
TRBJ2-3,NA,NA,16,TRBV4-2,CASSQDASLSTDTQYF,TGTGCCAGCAGCCAAGATGCGAGTCTAAGCACAGATACGCAGTATTTT
TRBJ2-1,TRBD1,once,17,TRBV5-1,CASSLGSGTGGYNEQFF,TGCGCCAGCAGCTTGGGATCCGGGACAGGGGGCTACAATGAGCAGTTCTTC
TRBJ2-3,TRBD2,NA,17,TRBV5-4,CASSLKKRGGGTDTQYF,TGTGCCAGCAGCTTAAAGAAGCGGGGGGGCGGCACAGATACGCAGTATTTT
TRBJ2-7,NA,NA,14,TRBV5-4,CASSLKGEGGEQYF,TGTGCCAGCAGCTTGAAGGGGGAGGGCGGCGAGCAGTACTTC
TRBJ1-4,NA,NA,14,TRBV2,CASSERTDNEKLFF,TGTGCCAGCAGTGAACGGACAGACAATGAAAAACTGTTTTTT
TRBJ2-7,NA,NA,17,TRBV28,CASSFPYGTPNLYEQYF,TGTGCCAGCAGTTTTCCATACGGGACACCGAACCTCTACGAGCAGTACTTC
TRBJ1-5,NA,NA,14,TRBV28,CASSLQLGLQPQHF,TGTGCCAGCAGTTTACAGCTGGGGCTACAGCCCCAGCATTTT